Shown below are 22 T cell receptor beta chains from a single sample sequenced in a study of T cell changes during pregnancy in multiple sclerosis. Profiled with immunoSEQ multiplex PCR; TCRdb holds only in-frame clones, not every one. The sample has roughly 61,000 clones; approximately 90% are singletons. The specimen was peripheral blood, collected in the first trimester of pregnancy. The receptor set was obtained from a female donor in good health, enrolled as a control in a pregnancy study.

The chain uses TRBV6-1 and TRBJ1-4; the match to TRBD1 covers 7 bases. Germline CDR1 and CDR2: MNHNS and SASEGT. The CDR3 contains 14 residues. The trim removed 2 bases at V and 10 bases at J, leaving 7 bases unmatched. The CDR3 protein is CASSEWDSGGKLFF. CDR3 sequence (DNA): TGTGCCAGCAGTGAATGGGACAGCGGGGGAAAACTGTTTTTT.

This chain joins TRBV7-2 and TRBJ2-1; D call uncertain. V shed 0 bases and J shed 0 bases, with 6 bases lying between them. Germline CDR1 SGHTA, CDR2 FQGNSA. The CDR3 has 15 amino acids. The CDR3 DNA reads as TGTGCCAGCAGCTTAGCGCGGAGCTCCTACAATGAGCAGTTCTTC. It yields the protein CASSLARSSYNEQFF.

A single count supports this clone. V and J are TRBV28 and TRBJ1-1; 7 bases align to TRBD1. The CDR3 extends over 17 amino acids. With V trimmed by 6 bases and J by 0 bases, 13 bases remained unmatched. Germline V gene sequence: CDR1 MDHEN, CDR2 SYDVKM. The CDR3 sequence is CASRGGTARPLNTEAFF. The CDR3 nucleotides are TGTGCCAGCAGGGGTGGGACAGCGCGGCCTCTGAACACTGAAGCTTTCTTT. Using reference TRBV28 and TRBJ1-1 for the parts outside the CDR3, the full variable domain is DVKVTQSSRYLVKRTGEKVFLECVQDMDHENMFWYRQDPGLGLRLIYFSYDVKMKEKGDIPEGYSVSREKKERFSLILESASTNQTSMYLCASRGGTARPLNTEAFFGQGTRLTVV.

The CDR3 reads CASSRGLQETQYF. Written as DNA, the CDR3 is TGTGCCAGCAGCAGGGGACTACAAGAGACCCAGTACTTC. The chain employs TRBV11-3 and TRBJ2-5; 7 nucleotides align to TRBD2. CDR3 length: 13 amino acids. Germline V gives CDR1 SGHNT, CDR2 YENEEA. The trim removed 5 bases at V and 2 bases at J, leaving 2 bases unmatched.

The J gene is TRBJ1-2, the V gene TRBV23-1; TRBD1 matches at 7 bases. TRBV23-1 is placed among ORFs of uncertain function. Trimming cost V 4 bases and J 6 bases; bases outside gene matches: 11. This CDR3 contains 15 residues. The CDR3 DNA reads as TGCGCCAGCAGTCCACAACAGGGGCCCTGGGATGGCTACACCTTC. As protein: CASSPQQGPWDGYTF.

J is TRBJ1-5 and V is TRBV27; 12 nucleotides match TRBD1. V shed 5 bases and J 7 bases; nucleotides not matched to a gene: 6. The CDR3 sequence is 15 residues long. Germline values: CDR1 MNHEY, CDR2 SMNVEV (reference sequence). CDR3 protein: CASSPGTGGRQPQHF. CDR3 nucleotides: TGTGCCAGCAGTCCCGGGACAGGGGGCAGACAGCCCCAGCATTTT.

This chain uses TRBV5-5 with TRBJ1-3; D uncertain. Germline values: CDR1 SGHKS, CDR2 YYEKEE (reference sequence). CDR3 size: 17 residues. V gave up 2 bases and J gave up 4 bases, with 19 bases separating them. The CDR3 coding sequence is TGTGCCAGCAGCTTAGAAGGAGGCTCCTCGGTAGGAAACACCATATATTTT. Encoded protein: CASSLEGGSSVGNTIYF.

The V and J genes are TRBV25-1 and TRBJ2-2; 8 positions agree with TRBD1. Germline-derived CDR1 and CDR2 are MGHDK and SYGVNS. The CDR3 is made up of 17 amino acids. The J segment lost 5 bases and the V segment lost 8 bases, leaving 16 bases of the junction unmatched. CDR3 nucleotide sequence: TGTGCCAGCGGGTCGACAGGGGAACTTTTAAGGACCGGGGAGCTGTTTTTT. It is translated as CASGSTGELLRTGELFF.

This clone was picked up one time. The DNA of the CDR3 is TGTGCCAGCAGTGTGGCAGGATCGTCCACCGGGGAGCTGTTTTTT. This gives the protein CASSVAGSSTGELFF. This chain links TRBV6-4 with TRBJ2-2, with D uncertain. V was clipped by 4 bases and J by 4 bases, with 13 bases between them. Germline loops: CDR1 MRHNA, CDR2 SNTAGT. The CDR3 runs to 15 residues.

The gene calls are TRBV5-4 and TRBJ1-5; D not resolved. V dropped 5 bases and J dropped 7 bases, with 13 bases sitting between them. CDR1 and CDR2 from the germline V gene are SGHNT and YYREEE (reference sequence). This CDR3 spans 13 amino acids. Here the CDR3 DNA reads TGTGCCAGCAGTCCCGACCCGGGGCAGCCCCAGCATTTT. Translated: CASSPDPGQPQHF.

The rearrangement uses TRBV5-1 and TRBJ2-1; TRBD1 matches at 9 bases. Germline V gene sequence: CDR1 SGHRS, CDR2 YFSETQ. Trimming cost V 0 bases and J 7 bases; bases outside gene matches: 5. The CDR3 loop spans 15 amino acids. The DNA for the CDR3 is TGCGCCAGCAGCTTGGCACAGGGGGCGCATAATGAGCAGTTCTTC. Amino acid sequence: CASSLAQGAHNEQFF. The full variable domain, in which reference TRBV5-1 and TRBJ2-1 provide the parts outside the CDR3, is KAGVTQTPRYLIKTRGQQVTLSCSPISGHRSVSWYQQTPGQGLQFLFEYFSETQRNKGNFPGRFSGRQFSNSRSEMNVSTLELGDSALYLCASSLAQGAHNEQFFGPGTRLTVL.

V is TRBV29-1 and J is TRBJ1-2, with a tentative D call TRBD1 (5 bases). V dropped 4 bases and J dropped 11 bases, with 17 bases sitting between them. Germline CDR1 reads SQVTM; CDR2 reads ANQGSEA. This CDR3 is built from 12 residues. In DNA form, the CDR3 reads TGCAGCGTTGGGATCGGGGGGGGACTGTACACCTTC. It encodes CSVGIGGGLYTF.

The chain recombines TRBV4-1 with TRBJ1-1, with D uncertain. The CDR3 loop spans 14 amino acids. Germline assignment: CDR1 MGHRA and CDR2 YSYEKL. V dropped 8 bases and J dropped 1 base, with 14 bases sitting between them. As DNA, the CDR3 is TGCGCCAGCGGTCAGGATGCAGCGAACACTGAAGCTTTCTTT. Translated: CASGQDAANTEAFF.

V usage is TRBV23-1 and J usage is TRBJ1-5; TRBD1 aligns across 8 bases. TRBV23-1 is noted as an ORF with a role that remains uncertain. The CDR3 is 14 amino acids. After removal of 7 bases from V and 6 bases from J, the junction contained 8 bases not matched to a gene. CDR3 coding DNA: TGCGCCAGCACTCGGCAGGGGGCGATTCAGCCCCAGCATTTT. Translation gives CASTRQGAIQPQHF.

The CDR3 loop is CASTGGGYQPQHF. The CDR3 region has the DNA TGTGCCAGCACGGGGGGGGGTTATCAGCCCCAGCATTTT. The chain combines TRBV2 with TRBJ1-5, with D possibly matching TRBD1 (5 bases). This CDR3 has 13 residues. The germline gives CDR1 SNHLY, CDR2 FYNNEI. V was clipped by 7 bases and J by 5 bases, with 12 bases between them.

The chain couples TRBV10-3 to TRBJ1-1; TRBD1 aligns across 7 bases. The CDR3 loop spans 13 amino acids. Trimming took 10 bases from V and 5 from J; bases not matched to a gene: 10. Per the germline V gene, CDR1 is ENHRY and CDR2 is SYGVKD. The CDR3 loop reads CATARGSRTEAFF. The CDR3, as DNA: TGTGCCACGGCCAGGGGGTCTAGAACTGAAGCTTTCTTT.

In its sample, this clone was seen once. The V call is TRBV4-3, the J call TRBJ2-5; TRBD1 matches 9 bases. The CDR3 length is 16 residues. The germline CDR1 and CDR2 sequences are LGHNA and YSLEER. V lost 4 bases, J lost 5 bases, and 11 bases stayed unmatched. CDR3 DNA sequence: TGCGCCAGCAGCCCGGGGACAGGGAGAGTTGGGGAGACCCAGTACTTC. It translates to CASSPGTGRVGETQYF.

The rearrangement joins TRBV18 to TRBJ2-2; 9 bases match TRBD2. Germline V gene data show CDR1 as KGHSH and CDR2 as LQKENI. J was trimmed by 5 bases and V by 2 bases; bases with no gene match: 3. The CDR3 totals 15 residues. The CDR3 region has the DNA TGTGCCAGCTCACCAAGCGGGGGGCCAACCGGGGAGCTGTTTTTT. It translates to CASSPSGGPTGELFF.

This sequence joins TRBV9 and TRBJ2-1, with a weak D call TRBD1 (5 bases). The CDR3 covers 15 residues. V lost 4 bases and J lost 2, with 13 bases in between. From germline, CDR1 is SGDLS and CDR2 YYNGEE. The CDR3 DNA reads as TGTGCCAGCAGCACAGAGACAGACACCTACAATGAGCAGTTCTTC. Protein product: CASSTETDTYNEQFF.

The chain is built from TRBV6-6 and TRBJ2-5; 8 nucleotides align to TRBD1. This CDR3 is 14 amino acids long. CDR1 is MNHNY, CDR2 SVGAGI, per germline (reference sequence). V was clipped by 2 bases and J by 3 bases; unmatched bases: 2. CDR3 nucleotides: TGTGCCAGCAGTTACCGGACAGGGAAAGAGACCCAGTACTTC. It encodes CASSYRTGKETQYF.

This clone has only one observation. The chain links TRBV18 to TRBJ2-3, with D hard to call. Germline V gene data show CDR1 as KGHSH and CDR2 as LQKENI. CDR3 size: 14 residues. Trimming pared 5 bases from V and 5 bases from J, leaving 14 bases between. This CDR3 reads CASSALDPVDTQYF. CDR3 nucleotide sequence: TGTGCCAGCTCAGCCCTAGATCCGGTAGATACGCAGTATTTT.

The J gene is TRBJ1-2, the V gene TRBV30; D is unclear. The CDR3 length is 14 residues. Between the trimmed V and J ends, which lost 0 bases and 7 bases, there was a span of 15 bases. The germline V gene encodes CDR1 GTSNPN and CDR2 SVGIG (reference sequence). The CDR3 DNA reads TGTGCCTGGAGTGTACGGCAGCTGGGAGCTGGCTACACCTTC. Its protein product is CAWSVRQLGAGYTF.